A selection of T cell receptor beta chains follows, all from one sample in a study of cytomegalovirus exposure and HLA in healthy donors. Method: immunoSEQ multiplex PCR; TCRdb's copy keeps in-frame clones and lacks some. The table lists about 210,000 clones, about 85% of them singletons, with 10% in the top ten. Sample: PBMCs. These receptors were taken from a woman between 50 and 59 years old in good health and CMV-seropositive. The conserved cysteine and the conserved F or W are not part of the CDR3 here.

TRBV5-1 | ASSLGSGNEKLF
TRBV19 | ASSPAAVPGGYT
TRBV6-5 | ASGVSGGAADTQY
TRBV6-5 | ASSYGNTDTQY
TRBV30 | AWSSGENTEAF
TRBV11-3 | ASSLGGGQEYEQY
TRBV18 | ASSKTGDPYNEQF
TRBV28 | ASSTPGQGKETQY
TRBV28 | ASSLSSYEQY
TRBV30 | AWSVGTGTYGYT
TRBV6-6 | ASSKGLADTDTQY
TRBV19 | ASSPDQRGNQPQH
TRBV9 | ASSVGGQTQRNSPLH
TRBV7-8 | ASSLTTGREGY